The rows below give T cell receptor beta chains drawn from one sample of a study of cytomegalovirus exposure and HLA in healthy donors. Measured with immunoSEQ multiplex PCR; TCRdb has only the in-frame clones, and not every one. The table has tens of thousands of clones, about four fifths seen once; the top ten hold roughly 5.9%. The sample consisted of PBMCs. All receptors come from a woman in her late teens or twenties in good health and CMV-seropositive. CDR3s include the opening cysteine and the closing phenylalanine or tryptophan. Fields, in order: V gene, J gene, clone size, D gene, CDR3 DNA, CDR3 protein. D genes are given only for firm matches. A row's size may be missing; if present it is once, few, many or a size class.

TRBV2	TRBJ1-1	-	-	TGTGCCAGCAGTGTAAGACAGGATTTCGGCACTGAAGCTTTCTTT	CASSVRQDFGTEAFF
TRBV30	TRBJ2-5	-	-	TGTGCCACCTCTGGGGGAGGCGGGGAGACCCAGTACTTC	CATSGGGGETQYF
TRBV18	TRBJ2-5	-	-	TGTGCCAGCTCACCCCGGGAAGGGAGGGAGACCCAGTACTTC	CASSPREGRETQYF
TRBV15	TRBJ2-5	once	-	TGTGCCACCAGCAGGCTCAGGGGACCGAGGGAGACCCAGTACTTC	CATSRLRGPRETQYF
TRBV5-8	TRBJ2-7	-	-	TGTGCCAGCAGCCCCGGGGTAGGGAGAATTCCAAGCTACGAGCAGTACTTC	CASSPGVGRIPSYEQYF
TRBV4-1	TRBJ1-5	-	-	TGCGCCAGCAGCCAAGATCCGCCCCCGGGGCAGCCCCAGCATTTT	CASSQDPPPGQPQHF
TRBV7-9	TRBJ1-2	-	-	TGTGCCAGCAGCACGGGGACTGCCGAAGTGGACACCTTC	CASSTGTAEVDTF
TRBV6-1	TRBJ2-7	-	TRBD1	TGTGCCAGCAAACATGGGACAGGATACGAGCAGTACTTC	CASKHGTGYEQYF
TRBV18	TRBJ1-3	-	-	TGTGCCAGCTCACCGCTAGCAGGGGCCTCTGGAAACACCATATATTTT	CASSPLAGASGNTIYF
TRBV7-9	TRBJ1-1	-	-	TGTGCCAGCAGCTCGACGAGGGAGGTCACTGAAGCTTTCTTT	CASSSTREVTEAFF
TRBV7-8	TRBJ2-3	-	TRBD2	TGTGCCAGCAGCTTAGTTTACGAGGGGCGGGGGGTGGATACGCAGTATTTT	CASSLVYEGRGVDTQYF
TRBV7-2	TRBJ1-2	-	-	TGTGCCAGCAGATATTGGAGTCTTTATACCTTC	CASRYWSLYTF
TRBV27	TRBJ2-1	-	-	TGTGCCAGCAGTCTTTACAATGAGCAGTTCTTC	CASSLYNEQFF
TRBV13	TRBJ2-2	-	TRBD2	TGTGCCAGCAGCCTAAGGACTAGCGGGAGGGCCTATCCCGGGGAGCTGTTTTTT	CASSLRTSGRAYPGELFF
TRBV30	TRBJ1-2	once	-	TGTGCCTGGGGACCTATTGCGGGACGAACCTCCTATGGCTACTCCTTC	CAWGPIAGRTSYGYSF
TRBV9	TRBJ1-1	-	-	TGTGCCAGCAGCGTAGTGGGGGCCCTGAACACTGAAGCTTTCTTT	CASSVVGALNTEAFF
TRBV6-6	TRBJ1-5	-	TRBD1	TGTGCCAGCAGTCCCGCAGGGGGTGGGAATCAGCCCCAGCATTTT	CASSPAGGGNQPQHF
TRBV28	TRBJ2-3	-	TRBD1	TGTGCCAGCAGCTCAGGACAGGCTGGAGATACGCAGTATTTT	CASSSGQAGDTQYF
TRBV5-1	TRBJ2-5	-	TRBD2	TGCGCCAGCAGCTGGACGCTAGCGGGAGGATCGGAGACCCAGTACTTC	CASSWTLAGGSETQYF
TRBV2	TRBJ2-1	-	-	TGTGCCAGCAGTCAGGAGCAGTTCTTC	CASSQEQFF
TRBV27	TRBJ1-1	-	-	TGTGCCAGCAGTTTCTACGGGGCGGGGGGTGAGGCTTTCTTT	CASSFYGAGGEAFF
TRBV6-5	TRBJ1-2	-	TRBD1	TGTGCCAGCAGTTACTCAACAGGGGGCGGGTATGGCTACACCTTC	CASSYSTGGGYGYTF
TRBV7-9	TRBJ2-3	once	TRBD2	TGTGCCAGCAGCTCCGGGACTAGTTGGATGGCTAGCACAGATACGCAGTATTTT	CASSSGTSWMASTDTQYF
TRBV7-9	TRBJ2-1	-	-	TGTGCCAGCAGCGGAGTGCAGGGCGGTAATGAGCAGTTCTTC	CASSGVQGGNEQFF